The source of this T cell receptor (beta chain) is a study of radiotherapy plus CTLA-4 blockade in lung cancer. Background on the study: The study recorded objective responses in roughly 20% of patients and disease control in about 30%.

The germline CDR1 and CDR2 sequences are SGHDN and FVKESK. This CDR3 is built from 16 residues. V lost 5 bases and J 2 bases, leaving 18 bases between the germline ends. Ipilimumab-mediated CTLA-4 blockade plus focal radiation was given to patients having chemo-refractory metastatic non-small-cell lung cancer. General study points: Subsequent to radiotherapy plus ipilimumab, tumor-derived TCR clones underwent expansion in blood.

Concerning this clone: Its antigen is still unknown.

This table comes from immunoSEQ multiplex PCR, and its TCRdb copy is limited to in-frame clones, with some not included. The sample carries approximately 45,000 clones, roughly 63% recorded once. This rearrangement joins TRBV14 to TRBJ2-5; no clear D. The receptor was derived from a human donor with non-small cell lung cancer who had a partial response to radiotherapy plus ipilimumab. Sample: peripheral blood, taken from a patient treated with radiotherapy plus ipilimumab. CDR3 in DNA: TGTGCCAGCAGCAAAAGCGTCCCATCGAGGCAAGAGACCCAGTACTTC. It encodes CASSKSVPSRQETQYF. Full variable domain (remainder filled in from reference TRBV14 and TRBJ2-5): EAGVTQFPSHSVIEKGQTVTLRCDPISGHDNLYWYRRVMGKEIKFLLHFVKESKQDESGMPNNRFLAERTGGTYSTLKVQPAELEDSGVYFCASSKSVPSRQETQYFGPGTRLLVL.